A selection of T cell receptor beta chains follows, all from one sample in a study of human T cells and chemical hapten exposure. TCRdb passed the RACE reads through MiXCR, listing each CDR3 protein once. This table has under 50,000 distinct CDR3 sequences, 3.7% appearing once. The source material was whole blood. Receptor source: a human donor in good health. Some clones in this sample may be carry-over from other donors' samples. Each CDR3 is given with its conserved first and last residue. D genes are given only for firm matches. Only part of the rows carry a size: once, few, many, or a class if the clone is expanded.

abundance	j_gene	v_gene	d_gene	CDR3nt	CDR3aa
many	TRBJ2-3	TRBV4-1	TRBD2	TGCGCCAGCAGCCAGGGTCGATTGGGGGCTAGACTAGCGGTCACAGATACGCAGTATTTT	CASSQGRLGARLAVTDTQYF
few	TRBJ2-7	TRBV2	TRBD1	TGTGCCAGCGCTACCGGGACAGGGAAAGGCGGGTCCTACGAGCAGTACTTC	CASATGTGKGGSYEQYF
many	TRBJ1-5	TRBV12-3/TRBV12-4	NA	TGTGCCAGCAGTTTAGCGCGGGTATACCAGCCCCAGCATTTT	CASSLARVYQPQHF
NA	TRBJ1-5	TRBV9	NA	TGTGCCAGCAGCGTAGCGGGGTCCAATCAGCCCCAGCATTTT	CASSVAGSNQPQHF
NA	TRBJ1-5	TRBV6-6	NA	TGTGCCAGCAGTTACTCGACCGGGGTTGGGAGACAGCCCCAGCATTTT	CASSYSTGVGRQPQHF
many	TRBJ1-5	TRBV28	NA	TGTGCCAGTCTCAGCGGGCCCCGGCAGGATCAGCCCCAGCATTTT	CASLSGPRQDQPQHF
many	TRBJ2-7	TRBV4-1	NA	TGCGCCAGCAGCCACCCCAGGGGTGAGCAGTACTTC	CASSHPRGEQYF
many	TRBJ1-1	TRBV27	TRBD1	TGTGCCAGCAGTTCACCTGGTAGGACAGGTGGCGTGACTGAAGCTTTCTTT	CASSSPGRTGGVTEAFF
few	TRBJ2-2	TRBV7-3	NA	TGTGCCAGCAGCTTGGGGCGGAACACCGGGGAGCTGTTTTTT	CASSLGRNTGELFF
many	TRBJ1-2	TRBV29-1	NA	TGCAGCGTTGAAAATTTTGTTGGCTACACCTTC	CSVENFVGYTF
many	TRBJ1-1	TRBV13	NA	TGTGCCAGCAGCTTAGGGTCTCGGAACACTGAAGCTTTCTTT	CASSLGSRNTEAFF
many	TRBJ2-7	TRBV5-1	NA	TGCGCCAGCAGCTCCACAGGCGCCTACGAGCAGTACTTC	CASSSTGAYEQYF
many	TRBJ2-3	TRBV7-2	NA	TGTGCCAGCAGCTTAGTAGGGAGGCCAGGTACAGATACGCAGTATTTT	CASSLVGRPGTDTQYF
many	TRBJ2-3	TRBV5-1	NA	TGCGCCAGCAGCACGACAGCGGTTGCGGATACGCAGTATTTT	CASSTTAVADTQYF
few	TRBJ1-1	TRBV5-1	NA	TGCGCCAGCAGCCCCACGGGTGCTTTCGAATCTTCCTCTGAAGCTTTCTTT	CASSPTGAFESSSEAFF
many	TRBJ2-3	TRBV20-1	TRBD2	TGCAGTGCCCAATCTAGCGGGAGGGCCCTAAGGACAGATACGCAGTATTTT	CSAQSSGRALRTDTQYF
many	TRBJ1-2	TRBV27	NA	TGTGCCAGCAGTCCCGGGACACCGGCTACCTATGGCTACACCTTC	CASSPGTPATYGYTF
many	TRBJ2-3	TRBV5-1	TRBD2	TGCGCCAGCAGCTGGGGACTAGCGGGGAAAAGCACAGATACGCAGTATTTT	CASSWGLAGKSTDTQYF
many	TRBJ2-7	TRBV14	NA	TGTGCCAGCAGCCAAGGGGCGGAGCAGTACTTC	CASSQGAEQYF
few	TRBJ1-4	TRBV30	NA	TGTGCCTGGAACGACGGGGCTGCAACTAATGAAAAACTGTTTTTT	CAWNDGAATNEKLFF
few	TRBJ2-2	TRBV5-4	NA	TGTGCCAGCAGCTTGGTGCAGGGAGCCGGGGAGCTGTTTTTT	CASSLVQGAGELFF
many	TRBJ2-6	TRBV5-1	NA	TGCGCCAGCAGCGGGGTGGCGGAAGGGGCCAACGTCCTGACTTTC	CASSGVAEGANVLTF
many	TRBJ1-1	TRBV3-1	TRBD1	TGTGCCAGCAGCCAAGGACAGGGTTTAGCCACTGAAGCTTTCTTT	CASSQGQGLATEAFF
few	TRBJ2-1	TRBV28	NA	TGTGCCAGCAGCCCCACATGGGTTGGTGAGCAGTTCTTC	CASSPTWVGEQFF
many	TRBJ1-3	TRBV18	TRBD1	TGTGCCAGCTCACCCGCCCGGACAGGGCCAAGCTCTGGAAACACCATATATTTT	CASSPARTGPSSGNTIYF
many	TRBJ2-1	TRBV5-6	TRBD2	TGTGCCAGCAGCTTGGGGGCTAGCGGGAGGTACAATGAGCAGTTCTTC	CASSLGASGRYNEQFF
many	TRBJ1-4	TRBV11-2	TRBD1	TGTGCCAGCAGCTTGTCCCGAAGGGGGCGCGAGAATAATGAAAAACTGTTTTTT	CASSLSRRGRENNEKLFF
few	TRBJ1-5	TRBV28	NA	TGTGCCAGCAGTTTACGGAGGGGAAAAGGGCAGCCCCAGCATTTT	CASSLRRGKGQPQHF
many	TRBJ2-2	TRBV5-1	TRBD2	TGCGCCAGCAGCACCGGTCGACTAGCAGCGAACACCGGGGAGCTGTTTTTT	CASSTGRLAANTGELFF
many	TRBJ2-1	TRBV10-2	NA	TGCGCCAGCAGTGCGGACTCTCCCCCGGGGAATGAGCAGTTCTTC	CASSADSPPGNEQFF
many	TRBJ2-3	TRBV11-2	NA	TGTGCCAGCAGCTTAACCAGGGGAGATACGCAGTATTTT	CASSLTRGDTQYF
NA	TRBJ2-2	TRBV7-8	TRBD1	TGTGCCAGCAGCTTAAAGCAGGGGGCGAACACCGGGGAGCTGTTTTTT	CASSLKQGANTGELFF
many	TRBJ2-3	TRBV20-1	TRBD1	TGCAGTGCTACGCATCACAGGGGTGCAGATACGCAGTATTTT	CSATHHRGADTQYF
many	TRBJ2-7	TRBV28	NA	TGTGCCAGCAAGGCCACCGCCTACGAGCAGTACTTC	CASKATAYEQYF
NA	TRBJ2-3	TRBV2	NA	TGTGCCAGCCTACCGACGGGGGACCCAGATATGCAGTATTTT	CASLPTGDPDMQYF
many	TRBJ2-6	TRBV4-1	NA	TGCGCCAGCAGCCCCAAAATGGTGGGGTCTGGGGCCAACGTCCTGACTTTC	CASSPKMVGSGANVLTF
many	TRBJ1-5	TRBV28	TRBD1	TGTGCCAGCAGTCCAAGGACAGGGTATGATTTTAGCAATCAGCCCCAGCATTTT	CASSPRTGYDFSNQPQHF
many	TRBJ2-3	TRBV7-9	NA	TGTGCCAGCAGCTTAGTGAGTCCGCTCAGCACAGATACGCAGTATTTT	CASSLVSPLSTDTQYF
many	TRBJ2-7	TRBV20-1	TRBD2	TGCAGTGCTCCGCTAGCGGTTAGACAAGAGCAGTACTTC	CSAPLAVRQEQYF
NA	TRBJ2-7	TRBV18	TRBD1	TGTGCCAGCTCACCACTCGACAGGGGGCTATCCTACGAGCAGTACTTC	CASSPLDRGLSYEQYF
many	TRBJ1-5	TRBV6-5	TRBD1	TGTGCCAGCAGTCGGACAGGGGGCAATAGCAATCAGCCCCAGCATTTT	CASSRTGGNSNQPQHF
many	TRBJ2-5	TRBV18	TRBD2	TGTGCCAGCTCACGTTTTGGGACTAGCGGGAAAGAGACCCAGTACTTC	CASSRFGTSGKETQYF